The clone carrying this TCR beta chain has at least ten counts. Synthesis of cDNA was accomplished via 5'RACE employing 10-nucleotide random UMIs. Every sequencing run produced over 190 million TCR-beta sequences that came from 15-18 subjects. One entry per CDR3 protein results from TCRdb running MiXCR on the 5' RACE reads. This table has approximately 40,000 distinct CDR3 sequences, about a tenth appearing once. These data come from a study of neurological immune-mediated disorders. CDR3 length: 13 amino acids. Trimming shortened V by 5 bases and J by 7 bases, and 14 bases separated the two germline ends.

The sequence was collected from a woman between 25 and 40 years old with HTLV-1-associated myelopathy (HAM/TSP). This chain joins TRBV12-3 or TRBV12-4 and TRBJ1-1; possible D gene TRBD1, 5 bases. Input material: PBMCs. Here the CDR3 DNA reads TGTGCCAGCAGTGTTGATGGGGGTATTGAAGCTTTCTTT. Its translation: CASSVDGGIEAFF.